The T cell receptor beta chain under discussion was sequenced for a study of blood T cell repertoires in COVID-19. Overall study: T cells, B-cell-depleted T cells, or PBMCs supplied cDNA or gDNA.

In the original workflow: Reference gene primer amplification gave estimated nucleated cell counts. TCRdb keeps only in-frame clones here, not all; method: immunoSEQ multiplex PCR. V and J calls and clone size come straight from that table; D and trimming were deduced from the DNA. The sample yields 150,000 to 250,000 clones, around 80% seen once. The receptor comes from a human donor with acute or convalescent COVID-19. The donor label of this sample is uncertain. Sequenced input: peripheral blood.

The CDR3 sequence is CATGQGNSPLHF. The DNA for the CDR3 is TGTGCCACCGGACAGGGGAATTCACCCCTCCACTTT. The chain links TRBV2 to TRBJ1-6; 9 nucleotides match TRBD1. The CDR3 sequence is 12 residues long. Trimming cost V 10 bases and J 7 bases; bases outside gene matches: 2. In germline, CDR1 is SNHLY, CDR2 FYNNEI.